One and the same sample provided the 21 T cell receptor beta chains below, sequenced in a study of cytomegalovirus exposure and HLA in healthy donors. The PCR had 60 Vbeta and 13 Jbeta primers. The protocol was immunoSEQ multiplex PCR, while the TCRdb copy is restricted to in-frame clones and leaves out a portion. The sample holds roughly 170,000 clones, 80% seen once. The sequencing input was PBMCs. Receptor source: a boy between 10 and 17 years old in good health and CMV-seronegative.

J is TRBJ2-1 and V is TRBV5-1; 10 bases line up with TRBD2. The junction had 2 bases not matched to a gene; V was cut back by 0 bases and J by 5 bases. Germline loops: CDR1 SGHRS, CDR2 YFSETQ. This CDR3 is built from 15 residues. DNA of the CDR3: TGCGCCAGCAGCTTGGGGACTAGCGGTCACAATGAGCAGTTCTTC. Its translation is CASSLGTSGHNEQFF. The variable domain in full, with the rest retrieved from reference TRBV5-1 and TRBJ2-1, is KAGVTQTPRYLIKTRGQQVTLSCSPISGHRSVSWYQQTPGQGLQFLFEYFSETQRNKGNFPGRFSGRQFSNSRSEMNVSTLELGDSALYLCASSLGTSGHNEQFFGPGTRLTVL.

The chain carries TRBV11-2 and TRBJ1-1; maybe TRBD1 (5 bases). The CDR3 length is 14 residues. V was clipped by 2 bases and J by 3 bases, with 10 bases between them. The germline V gene has CDR1 SGHAT and CDR2 FQNNGV. CDR3 nucleotide sequence: TGTGCCAGCAGCTTATGGGGGGAGGACACTGAAGCTTTCTTT. It is translated as CASSLWGEDTEAFF.

This clone was seen only a few times. V and J are TRBV18 and TRBJ2-7, with 11 positions matching TRBD1. From germline, CDR1 is KGHSH and CDR2 LQKENI. Unmatched junction bases numbered 10, after V lost 3 bases and J lost 6 bases. This CDR3 region has 16 residues. As DNA, the CDR3 is TGTGCCAGCTCACCCCCTGGGACAGGGGGATTTAGCGAGCAGTACTTC. It translates to CASSPPGTGGFSEQYF.

This chain links TRBV19 with TRBJ1-5, with D hard to call. Germline CDR1 is LNHDA and CDR2 is SQIVND (reference sequence). The germline V and J ends were trimmed by 3 bases and 7 bases, with 10 bases remaining between them. This CDR3 has 13 amino acids. CDR3 loop: CASSIRWEQPQHF. The CDR3 DNA reads as TGTGCCAGTAGTATCCGGTGGGAGCAGCCCCAGCATTTT. Together with reference TRBV19 and TRBJ1-5, the CDR3 gives the full variable domain: DGGITQSPKYLFRKEGQNVTLSCEQNLNHDAMYWYRQDPGQGLRLIYYSQIVNDFQKGDIAEGYSVSREKKESFPLTVTSAQKNPTAFYLCASSIRWEQPQHFGDGTRLSIL.

This chain connects TRBV5-4 to TRBJ2-5, with 11 nucleotides matching TRBD2. The V gene's germline CDR1 is SGHNT and CDR2 YYREEE (reference sequence). The CDR3 loop spans 16 amino acids. Trimming removed 5 bases from V and 5 bases from J; junction bases left unmatched: 11. For the CDR3, the DNA is TGTGCCAGCAGTAGTCTTAGCGGGAGGGCCAGTGAGACCCAGTACTTC. Protein product: CASSSLSGRASETQYF.

V and J are TRBV7-9 and TRBJ2-1; the D gene is possibly TRBD2 (6 bases). This CDR3 is 15 amino acids long. Trimming cost V 6 bases and J 8 bases, with 20 bases left between them. Germline CDR1 is SEHNR and CDR2 is FQNEAQ (reference sequence). CDR3 sequence reads: CASRGPGSGPDEQFF. DNA for the CDR3: TGTGCCAGCAGAGGTCCCGGGAGCGGCCCGGATGAGCAGTTCTTC.

V and J are TRBV6-5 and TRBJ1-5; 7 nucleotides match TRBD1. The V gene's germline CDR1 is MNHEY and CDR2 SVGAGI. This CDR3 has 13 residues. V lost 5 bases to trimming and J lost 5 bases; unmatched junction nucleotides: 3. CDR3: CASSKGADQPQHF. The CDR3 DNA sequence: TGTGCCAGCAGTAAGGGGGCAGATCAGCCCCAGCATTTT.

CDR3 coding DNA: TGTGCCAGTAGTAGGACACAGGGGCCCTACGAGCAGTACTTC. Its translation: CASSRTQGPYEQYF. The chain couples TRBV19 to TRBJ2-7; 7 bases line up with TRBD1. The germline gives CDR1 LNHDA, CDR2 SQIVND (reference sequence). The length of the CDR3 is 14 residues. The V gene end was trimmed by 4 bases and the J gene end by 2 bases; junction bases not matched to a gene: 5.

The CDR3 loop is CASSVQGAGELFF. CDR3 DNA sequence: TGTGCCAGCAGCGTACAGGGGGCCGGGGAGCTGTTTTTT. V usage is TRBV9 and J usage is TRBJ2-2, with 7 bases identical to TRBD1. The CDR3 runs to 13 residues. V dropped 1 base and J dropped 6; count of bases not matched to a gene: 0. Looked up from germline, CDR1 is SGDLS and CDR2 is YYNGEE.

The V and J genes are TRBV30 and TRBJ2-7; D gene ambiguous. CDR1 and CDR2 from the germline V gene are GTSNPN and SVGIG (reference sequence). The CDR3 runs to 12 residues. V gave up 0 bases and J gave up 4 bases, with 7 bases separating them. CDR3 bases: TGTGCCTGGAGTGTGTCCGGGTACGAGCAGTACTTC. It codes for CAWSVSGYEQYF.

The CDR3 region is CASSEVTNTEAFF. CDR3 sequence (DNA): TGTGCCAGCAGTGAGGTCACGAACACTGAAGCTTTCTTT. This rearrangement joins TRBV6-5 to TRBJ1-1; D is unclear. This CDR3 comprises 13 residues. Trimming stripped 5 bases from V and 1 base from J, with 8 bases between. Germline lookup yields CDR1 MNHEY and CDR2 SVGAGI.

The chain couples TRBV6-1 to TRBJ1-2; perhaps TRBD1 as D (5 bases). The CDR3 runs 13 residues. V dropped 7 bases and J dropped 3 bases, with 12 bases sitting between them. Germline V gene data show CDR1 as MNHNS and CDR2 as SASEGT. CDR3 sequence: CASNYGRDYGYTF. In DNA, the CDR3 is TGTGCCAGCAATTACGGCAGGGACTATGGCTACACCTTC.

V is TRBV6-5 and J is TRBJ2-3; possibly TRBD2 for D (6 bases). The V and J ends lost 0 bases and 2 bases respectively, with 9 bases between them. CDR1 is MNHEY, CDR2 SVGAGI, per germline. There are 15 residues in the CDR3. DNA of the CDR3: TGTGCCAGCAGTTACTCGCGGGGACCCACAGATACGCAGTATTTT. This sequence encodes CASSYSRGPTDTQYF.

In this sample, this clone turned up a few times. The chain couples TRBV10-1 to TRBJ2-5; D unresolved. V lost 4 bases, J lost 5 bases, and 11 bases lay in between. Germline V gene lookup returns CDR1 WNHNN and CDR2 SYGVQD (reference sequence). CDR3 length equals 13 residues. The CDR3 is CASSVRLSETQYF. The CDR3, as DNA: TGCGCCAGCAGTGTCAGGCTTTCGGAGACCCAGTACTTC.

The V gene is TRBV7-2, the J gene TRBJ1-1; weak D call: TRBD1 (5 bases). V shed 5 bases and J shed 6 bases, with 7 bases lying between them. This CDR3 has 11 residues. CDR1 and CDR2 from the germline V gene are SGHTA and FQGNSA. The CDR3 region has the DNA TGTGCCAGCAGCCGACAGTCTGAAGCTTTCTTT. It codes for CASSRQSEAFF.

The genes are TRBV5-5 and TRBJ1-5; 8 nucleotides align to TRBD1. V gave up 1 base and J gave up 1 base; unmatched junction bases: 4. The CDR3 covers 16 residues. Germline V gene lookup returns CDR1 SGHKS and CDR2 YYEKEE (reference sequence). The DNA of the CDR3 is TGTGCCAGCAGCTTGATGGGACAGGAGAGCAATCAGCCCCAGCATTTT. This gives the protein CASSLMGQESNQPQHF.

The table lists this clone with a count of one. The chain carries TRBV5-1 and TRBJ1-2, with TRBD1 identical over 8 bases. With V trimmed by 3 bases and J by 4 bases, 5 bases remained unmatched. The germline CDR1 and CDR2 sequences are SGHRS and YFSETQ. The CDR3 loop spans 14 amino acids. The CDR3: CASSSGGRLYGYTF. CDR3 nucleotides: TGCGCCAGCAGCTCAGGGGGCCGCCTCTATGGCTACACCTTC.

This clone has a single count. The V call is TRBV7-2, the J call TRBJ2-3; the D gene is possibly TRBD2 (6 bases). Trimming removed 7 bases at V and 0 bases at J, with 17 bases between. This CDR3 spans 16 amino acids. CDR1 SGHTA and CDR2 FQGNSA come from the germline V gene. The CDR3 nucleotides are TGTGCCAGCACCTACCGGAGCGGGTCTAGCACAGATACGCAGTATTTT. Translating gives CASTYRSGSSTDTQYF. The whole variable domain, filled in from reference TRBV7-2 and TRBJ2-3, reads GAGVSQSPSNKVTEKGKDVELRCDPISGHTALYWYRQSLGQGLEFLIYFQGNSAPDKSGLPSDRFSAERTGGSVSTLTIQRTQQEDSAVYLCASTYRSGSSTDTQYFGPGTRLTVL.

About this clone itself: Just one base apart from a much larger clone, this may be a read error. This sequence joins TRBV6-5 and TRBJ2-6; D ambiguous. The V gene's germline CDR1 is MNHEY and CDR2 SVGAGI. Between the trimmed V and J ends, which lost 1 base and 0 bases, there was a span of 4 bases. This CDR3 region has 15 residues. The CDR3 DNA follows: TGTGCCAGCAGTTACTACAGCTCTGGGGCCAACGTCCTGACTTTC. It yields the protein CASSYYSSGANVLTF.

The chain combines TRBV6-1 with TRBJ1-1; 9 bases are a match to TRBD1. This CDR3 contains 14 residues. V was pared by 4 bases and J by 4 bases, with 4 bases of the junction left unmatched. Germline-derived CDR1 and CDR2 are MNHNS and SASEGT. CDR3 in amino acids: CASSAGTGRTEAFF. As DNA, the CDR3 is TGTGCCAGCAGTGCCGGGACAGGGCGCACTGAAGCTTTCTTT.

The genes are TRBV2 and TRBJ1-1; D possibly corresponds to TRBD1 (5 bases). The CDR3 is 15 residues long. The germline V gene encodes CDR1 SNHLY and CDR2 FYNNEI. The ends were cut back, 7 bases at V and 4 bases at J, with 19 bases in the middle. The CDR3 nucleotides read TGTGCCAGCATCAATGGGGGGGGGACGAGCACTGAAGCTTTCTTT. Translated, it gives CASINGGGTSTEAFF. Full variable domain (remainder filled in from reference TRBV2 and TRBJ1-1): EPEVTQTPSHQVTQMGQEVILRCVPISNHLYFYWYRQILGQKVEFLVSFYNNEISEKSEIFDDQFSVERPDGSNFTLKIRSTKLEDSAMYFCASINGGGTSTEAFFGQGTRLTVV.